Each of the 12 T cell receptor beta chains below was sequenced from the same sample in a study of T cell repertoires in cytomegalovirus infection. These TCRs are of unknown antigen specificity. TCRdb analysed the reads with MiXCR anew, one entry per CDR3 protein. This table holds some 350,000 distinct CDR3 sequences, about 35% found once. Sequences were derived from cultured PBMCs, sampled from culture after CMV antigen stimulation. All receptors come from a human donor in good health (CMV status not recorded). Some clones in this sample may be carry-over from other donors' samples.

The CDR3 reads CASSTRINEQFF. The CDR3, as DNA: TGTGCCAGTAGTACGAGGATCAATGAGCAGTTCTTC. The V call is TRBV19, the J call TRBJ2-1; D remains unclear. This CDR3 contains 12 residues. Germline CDR1 and CDR2: LNHDA and SQIVND (reference sequence). The V gene lost 4 bases and the J gene lost 6 bases, with 7 bases spanning the gap.

Many counts were recorded for this clonotype. V usage is TRBV7-6 and J usage is TRBJ1-3, with a possible D match to TRBD1 (6 bases). The germline CDR1 and CDR2 sequences are SGHVS and FNYEAQ. This CDR3 has 15 amino acids. V was cut by 7 bases and J by 0 bases, with 13 bases left in between. CDR3 bases: TGTGCCAGCACCCGAAGAGGGGGCTCTGGAAACACCATATATTTT. This codes for CASTRRGGSGNTIYF. The variable domain in full, with the rest retrieved from reference TRBV7-6 and TRBJ1-3, is GAGVSQSPRYKVTKRGQDVALRCDPISGHVSLYWYRQALGQGPEFLTYFNYEAQQDKSGLPNDRFSAERPEGSISTLTIQRTEQRDSAMYRCASTRRGGSGNTIYFGEGSWLTVV.

V and J are TRBV4-1 and TRBJ2-1; TRBD2 matches at 10 bases. CDR1 is MGHRA and CDR2 is YSYEKL in the germline V gene. J lost 7 bases, V lost 1 base, and 4 bases had no gene match. The CDR3 covers 15 residues. CDR3 residues: CASSQVASGRNEQFF. CDR3 DNA: TGCGCCAGCAGCCAAGTGGCTAGCGGGAGAAATGAGCAGTTCTTC.

Notes on this clonotype: At one end the junction does not follow the germline gene, possibly because of a read error. J is TRBJ1-4 and V is TRBV5-3; 7 bases fit TRBD1. TRBV5-3 is noted as an ORF with a role that remains uncertain. This CDR3 region has 15 residues. The CDR3 bases are TGTGCCAGCAGCTCTACAGGGGTAGCTAATGAAAAACTGTTTTTT. This translates into CASSSTGVANEKLFF.

This clonotype has only a few counts. CDR3 coding DNA: TGTGCCAGCACCACAGGCTGGGGGGCGAATCAGCCCCAGCATTTT. Its translation: CASTTGWGANQPQHF. The V gene is TRBV7-2, the J gene TRBJ1-5; a weak D match, TRBD1 (6 bases). Germline V lookup: CDR1 SGHTA, CDR2 FQGNSA. Between the trimmed V and J ends, which lost 7 bases and 4 bases, there was a span of 17 bases. The CDR3 runs 15 residues.

This clonotype was counted a few times. J is TRBJ1-2 and V is TRBV27; D is unclear. The germline CDR1 and CDR2 sequences are MNHEY and SMNVEV (reference sequence). Trimming left V 4 bases short and J 0 bases short, with 12 bases between. The CDR3 is 15 amino acids. The CDR3 sequence: CASSSDGDPNYGYTF. CDR3 coding DNA: TGTGCCAGCAGTTCAGACGGTGACCCTAACTATGGCTACACCTTC.

A word on this clonotype: One end of the junction does not line up with germline, which may come from a read error. CDR3: CASSVAGTSTDTQYF. The CDR3 nucleotides are TGTGCCAGCAGTGTAGCGGGAACTAGCACAGATACGCAGTATTTT. This chain joins TRBV12-3 or TRBV12-4 and TRBJ2-3; 8 nucleotides align to TRBD2. This CDR3 contains 15 residues.

V gene TRBV19 combines with J gene TRBJ1-1; 8 nucleotides align to TRBD1. J lost 2 bases, V lost 4 bases, and 3 bases had no gene match. Germline loops: CDR1 LNHDA, CDR2 SQIVND (reference sequence). CDR3 length: 14 amino acids. This CDR3 reads CASSTGGRNTEAFF. CDR3 nucleotide sequence: TGTGCCAGTAGTACAGGGGGCCGAAACACTGAAGCTTTCTTT. Variable domain in full (rest from reference TRBV19 and TRBJ1-1): DGGITQSPKYLFRKEGQNVTLSCEQNLNHDAMYWYRQDPGQGLRLIYYSQIVNDFQKGDIAEGYSVSREKKESFPLTVTSAQKNPTAFYLCASSTGGRNTEAFFGQGTRLTVV.

This clonotype has more than one count but fewer than ten. The chain carries TRBV20-1 and TRBJ2-1, with 11 bases matching TRBD2. J lost 6 bases, V lost 5 bases, and 3 bases had no gene match. The CDR3 runs to 13 residues. Germline V gives CDR1 DFQATT, CDR2 SNEGSKA (reference sequence). DNA of the CDR3: TGCAGTGCTGGTAGCGGGAGGGGCAATGAGCAGTTCTTC. Translation gives CSAGSGRGNEQFF.

By share, this clonotype ranks as medium-sized. J is TRBJ1-1 and V is TRBV2; 8 bases align to TRBD1. V gave up 6 bases and J gave up 3 bases; unmatched junction bases: 6. Germline lookup yields CDR1 SNHLY and CDR2 FYNNEI. CDR3 length: 14 amino acids. The CDR3 is CASRGTGWDTEAFF. The CDR3 DNA reads TGTGCCAGCAGGGGGACAGGATGGGACACTGAAGCTTTCTTT.

This clonotype appeared a few times. This sequence joins TRBV6-2 or TRBV6-3 and TRBJ2-1; weak D call: TRBD1 (6 bases). CDR1 is MNHEY, CDR2 SVGEGT, per germline. This CDR3 is 14 amino acids long. Trimming removed 7 bases at V and 1 base at J, with 11 bases between. The CDR3, as DNA: TGTGCCAGCACACCCCAGGGGTCCTACAATGAGCAGTTCTTC. This codes for CASTPQGSYNEQFF.

The rearrangement uses TRBV7-2 and TRBJ2-5, with 11 bases lining up with TRBD1. CDR3 length: 15 amino acids. Germline assignment: CDR1 SGHTA and CDR2 FQGNSA. V lost 5 bases to trimming and J lost 6 bases; unmatched junction nucleotides: 8. The CDR3, as DNA: TGTGCCAGCAGCACTTCCGGGACAGGGGGTAAGACCCAGTACTTC. Translation: CASSTSGTGGKTQYF. The full variable domain, completed using reference TRBV7-2 and TRBJ2-5, is GAGVSQSPSNKVTEKGKDVELRCDPISGHTALYWYRQSLGQGLEFLIYFQGNSAPDKSGLPSDRFSAERTGGSVSTLTIQRTQQEDSAVYLCASSTSGTGGKTQYFGPGTRLLVL.